This TCR beta chain originates from a study of shared clonotypes between healthy human individuals (dated by TCRdb to the early 2020s). Concerning the study at large: A few men and a couple of women, aged 18 to 49 years, made up the cohort. Per donor, three plates each were used for CD4 naive and CD4 memory, two for CD8 naive, and one for CD8 memory. To estimate repertoire size and how much clonotype sharing occurs between individuals, the study deeply sequenced the blood TCR repertoires of about five healthy adults. Different laboratories and diverse techniques were used to prepare libraries and sequence TCR repertoires, to increase sequencing depth and limit assay-specific biases. Per donor, leukapheresis produced somewhere between about 0.9 and 9.5 billion PBMCs.

Donors were healthy HIV-negative adults with no recently reported acute infections or vaccinations. Every donor was a Caucasian adult residing in Nashville, Tennessee, USA. CD8 memory samples consisted of magnetically selected CD45RO+ cells combined with CCR7-negative CD45RA+ effector memory (TemRA) cells. After blood collection by leukapheresis, PBMCs were isolated using Ficoll-Histopaque density gradient centrifugation and then cryopreserved in the vapor phase of liquid nitrogen. Analytical flow cytometry was used to check the purity and quantity of every magnetically sorted T cell population. From each sorted fraction, genomic DNA was isolated and quantified by UV absorbance on a Nanodrop 2000c. Here is what the overall study found, with its caveats: Rarefaction of sorted-subset datasets indicated incomplete sequencing despite the large sequencing depth. Compared with non-shared clonotypes, the clonotypes found in all four sorted-subset donors had higher generation probabilities. Larger estimated clonotype richness was generally found for naive subsets than for memory subsets. The genetic and exposure-history diversity represented was limited by the small number of donors. Across a handful of donors, roughly 5.1% of naive CD4, around 3.5% of naive CD8, 2% to 2.5% of memory CD4, and approximately 0.4% of memory CD8 clonotypes were shared. Based on pairwise subsampling, the degree of clonotype sharing among donors was expected to be affected by sequencing depth. Sampling was restricted to blood, and TCR repertoires in tissues likely differ from the TCR repertoires found in blood.

TCR CDR3 regions were amplified from genomic DNA by multiplex PCR using the deep immunoSEQ assay. Extracted genomic DNA from each cell subset was spread evenly across all wells of several immunoSEQ 96-well plates, with each plate serving as a replicate. For sorted subsets, around 0.2 ug of genomic DNA, equivalent to tens of thousands of T cell genomes, went into each replicate PCR. Purified libraries were measured with a Qubit 3.0 fluorometer, size-checked on a Bioanalyzer 2100, and measured again with the KAPA Library Quantification kit. Each immunoSEQ 96-well plate was sequenced on its own single-read 150-cycle Illumina NextSeq 550 flow cell. The paper's processing steps were these. The immunoSEQ output contained only junctional sequences without quality scores, so filtering could not match that applied to full-length reads. To assign V/J genes and CDR3, sequences were annotated using PyIR, a Python wrapper for IgBLAST v1.9, with IMGT germline references. Any read was removed if the V/J assignment was weak (E-value above 1e-6), the CDR3 was missing, or the read contained stop codons, out-of-frame junctions, or ambiguous translated residues. V3J clonotypes were defined as sequences sharing the same inferred V gene, J gene, and CDR3 amino acid sequence. The percentage overlap between two repertoires was calculated by dividing the number of shared unique clonotypes by the size of the smaller repertoire. Three approaches were used to assess repertoire richness: RTK rarefaction, the Chao1 estimator, and Recon v2.1 estimates of unobserved clonotypes. For all TCRbeta clonotypes obtained by the gDNA method from four donors, generation probabilities were computed with OLGA. The table was pulled from immuneACCESS by TCRdb, which kept in-frame rearrangements only. Such tables lose some clones; where checked, under half of the loss comes from unresolved V genes, and the rest has no known cause. V, J and clone size were drawn from that table, and D and trimming were deduced from the DNA. Across this sample there are approximately 99,000 clones, with approximately 70% seen only once. The ten largest clones add up to about 24% of the sample.

This clone has at least ten counts. Its antigen is still unknown. One base away there is no much larger clone; base qualities are not given. This clonotype was sampled from a woman under 40 in good health. The material sequenced was memory CD8+ T cells sorted from blood. The cell subset or site tag for this specimen amounts to: CD45RO+ cells pooled with CCR7-negative TemRA cells.

The nucleotide sequence is given as TGTGCCAGCAGTTCTCCCATCGACAAATCCTACAATGAGCAGTTCTTC. Protein translation: CASSSPIDKSYNEQFF. The chain is encoded by TRBV27 joined to TRBJ2-1; the D gene remains uncertain. From a lookup of the germline V gene (reference sequence), CDR1 and CDR2 are MNHEY and SMNVEV. The CDR3 runs 16 residues from the cysteine to the phenylalanine. Only the CDR3 DNA is retained, 48 bases long and in frame from the first base. V lost 4 bases and J lost 1 base; the stretch between them is 14 bases long.